This T cell receptor beta chain comes out of a study of blood T cell repertoires in COVID-19. Study as a whole: The study drew acute and convalescent COVID-19 samples from the United States, Italy and Spain.

Only in-frame clones appear in the TCRdb table, and some are missing; sequencing was by immunoSEQ multiplex PCR. In the table there are over 300,000 clones, around 89% of which are singletons. Trimming took 6 bases from V and 4 from J; bases not matched to a gene: 6. This CDR3 region has 14 residues. The germline gives CDR1 MNHEY, CDR2 SMNVEV (reference sequence). The chain joins TRBV27 to TRBJ2-7; 10 nucleotides align to TRBD2. This clonotype was obtained from a woman between 25 and 40 years old with acute COVID-19. Sequenced sample: PBMCs or T cells enriched from blood (not recorded which). The CDR3 reads CASSRGLAVYEQYF. The CDR3, as DNA: TGTGCCAGCAGCCGCGGACTAGCGGTGTACGAGCAGTACTTC.